Reported below is one TCR beta chain. The target of this receptor is not known. No per-base quality is available; no much larger clone lies one base away. The data derive from a study of T cell responses to AZD1222 COVID-19 vaccine (dated by TCRdb to 2020 to 2023). As for the study more broadly: TCR sequencing was performed for some 250 trial participants, of whom about 200 were given two doses of AZD1222 and some 26 were given two doses of MenACWY control vaccine. Trial participants were enrolled by age into 18-55, 56-69 and 70-plus year subgroups, with roughly 160, 29 and 62 TCR-sequenced participants respectively.

Sample time point, as interpreted from the label and publication: about 28 days (+/-7) after the second vaccine dose. The intended sense of this specimen's treatment or condition label: meningococcal conjugate vaccine given as trial control. Vaccinee samples came from UK trials COV001 and COV002, including a single-blind randomized controlled phase 2/3 trial of AZD1222 (ChAdOx1 nCoV-19) in healthy adults. Trial participant PBMC samples were collected at day 0 and day 28 after the second dose for TCRbeta chain sequencing. The CDR3 starts with the cysteine, ends with the phenylalanine, and has 20 residues. The CDR3 DNA has 60 bases and is translated from base 1. CDR1 LGHNA and CDR2 YSLEER are derived from the germline V gene. After removal of 4 bases from V and 1 base from J, the junction retains 13 bases not matched to a gene. The CDR3 regions of human TCRbeta chains were analyzed by immunosequencing. The study's processing was this. TCRs in the repertoires were matched against a reference library of SARS-CoV-2-specific TCRs that had been generated with the MIRA antigen-specificity platform. Breadth meant the fraction of unique TCRs that were SARS-CoV-2-associated, whereas depth meant the fraction of total T cells that were SARS-CoV-2-associated. Using the MIRA data, each spike-specific TCR was assigned both to the spike region to which the TCR was reactive and to a CD4 or CD8 class. Log10-transformed breadth and depth values were compared by one-way ANOVA with Sidak's multiple comparisons tests. The table was pulled from immuneACCESS by TCRdb, which kept in-frame rearrangements only. Such tables lose some clones; where checked, under half of the loss comes from unresolved V genes, and the rest has no known cause. V, J and clone size reflect that table, while D and trimming were determined from the DNA. This sample gives 210,000 or so clones in total; 90% to 95% of them show up just once. The ten largest clonotypes hold around 1.7% of the sample.

The paper as a whole reports these results and caveats: After two AZD1222 doses, spike-specific TCR breadth and depth were significantly higher than at day 0 and than in MenACWY recipients. Because no day 14 peak-response samples were available, the repertoires could be characterized only after the peak T cell response. Nearly half of unique spike-specific TCRs reportedly recognized epitopes outside regions mutated in the B.1.351 and B.1.1.7 variants. Participants were mostly white British and included more females than males, and it was suggested by the authors that clonal diversity may have been underestimated. CD4 TCRs associated with the vaccine covered the entire spike protein, and the dominant responses were in regions 160-218 and 743-854. Conclusions about previously exposed vaccinees were limited because only six or seven AZD1222 recipients were SARS-CoV-2 seropositive at baseline. In the small 56-69-year group, the increase in depth fell short of significance, most likely because of low power.

The TCR comes from an adult who received the MenACWY meningococcal vaccine as a control. The source material was peripheral blood, sampled 28 days after the second dose of the MenACWY control vaccine. The V and J genes are TRBV4-3 and TRBJ2-3, with 14 bases matching TRBD2. The DNA is TGCGCCAGCAGCCCCTCAGATCGTAGACTAGCGGGGGGGCGCACAGATACGCAGTATTTT. The translation is CASSPSDRRLAGGRTDTQYF.